These 18 T cell receptor beta chains share one sample of origin, sequenced in a study of radiotherapy plus CTLA-4 blockade in lung cancer. Using immunoSEQ multiplex PCR, the repertoire was profiled, and TCRdb retains in-frame clones only, with some absent. This sample has some 40,000 clones; 77% occur once, and the top ten carry under 3%. The specimen was peripheral blood, collected from a patient treated with radiotherapy plus ipilimumab. The receptors originated from a human donor with non-small cell lung cancer whose response to radiotherapy plus ipilimumab could not be evaluated.

The V gene is TRBV29-1, the J gene TRBJ2-7; 9 bases align to TRBD1. This CDR3 spans 16 amino acids. V lost 0 bases, J lost 2 bases, and 8 bases stayed unmatched. CDR1 SQVTM and CDR2 ANQGSEA come from the germline V gene. CDR3 DNA: TGCAGCGTTGAAGATCAACAGGGGGCTGACCCCTACGAGCAGTACTTC. Translating it yields CSVEDQQGADPYEQYF.

This clone has a handful of counts. The V gene is TRBV5-1, the J gene TRBJ2-3; 10 bases align to TRBD2. This CDR3 has 19 amino acids. V was pared by 0 bases and J by 3 bases, with 13 bases of the junction left unmatched. Germline values: CDR1 SGHRS, CDR2 YFSETQ. The CDR3 region is CASSLDKREGRVWTDTQYF. The CDR3 bases are TGCGCCAGCAGCTTGGATAAGCGGGAGGGCCGGGTCTGGACAGATACGCAGTATTTT.

On this clone itself: One end of the junction varies from germline; a read error may be responsible. V usage is TRBV5-6 and J usage is TRBJ1-4; TRBD1 matches at 7 bases. Per the germline V gene, CDR1 is SGHDT and CDR2 is YYEEEE. This CDR3 comprises 16 residues. As DNA, the CDR3 is TGTGCCAGCAGCTATTACACTGGGACAGTTGGCGAAAGACTGTTTTTT. This sequence encodes CASSYYTGTVGERLFF.

The rearrangement uses TRBV27 and TRBJ2-7; D unclear. V dropped 3 bases and J dropped 3 bases, with 15 bases sitting between them. CDR3 size: 15 residues. CDR1 and CDR2 (germline): MNHEY, SMNVEV (reference sequence). CDR3 sequence reads: CASSFTPTGDYEQYF. CDR3 DNA: TGTGCCAGCAGTTTTACGCCGACGGGTGACTACGAGCAGTACTTC.

This clone was counted a few times. The chain recombines TRBV4-2 with TRBJ1-4; 7 nucleotides align to TRBD1. CDR1 and CDR2 (germline): LGHNA, YNFKEQ. J lost 8 bases, V lost 1 base, and 7 bases had no gene match. This CDR3 is built from 15 residues. DNA for the CDR3: TGTGCCAGCAGCCAAGCGGGGACAGCGCCCGAAAAACTGTTTTTT. Amino acid sequence: CASSQAGTAPEKLFF.

The rearrangement uses TRBV5-1 and TRBJ2-3; 7 nucleotides match TRBD2. The CDR3 consists of 16 residues. Per the germline V gene, CDR1 is SGHRS and CDR2 is YFSETQ. After removal of 3 bases from V and 2 bases from J, the junction contained 9 bases not matched to a gene. CDR3 DNA sequence: TGCGCCAGCAGCTCGCTCTCGGCGGGGGACACAGATACGCAGTATTTT. Residues: CASSSLSAGDTDTQYF.

The chain links TRBV5-4 to TRBJ1-2; possibly TRBD1 for D (6 bases). This CDR3 contains 15 residues. CDR1 is SGHNT and CDR2 is YYREEE in the germline V gene (reference sequence). The V end was cut by 4 bases, the J end by 4 bases, with 17 bases between. The DNA of the CDR3 is TGTGCCAGCAGCCCCTCGGCGGTGGGGGCCTATGGCTACACCTTC. Protein product: CASSPSAVGAYGYTF.

The CDR3 region is CASSQVNSYEQYF. The DNA of the CDR3 is TGCGCCAGCAGCCAAGTCAATTCCTACGAGCAGTACTTC. The chain links TRBV4-3 to TRBJ2-7; D unclear. This CDR3 region has 13 residues. The germline gives CDR1 LGHNA, CDR2 YSLEER. V lost 1 base, J lost 1 base, and 5 bases lay in between.

The chain employs TRBV7-9 and TRBJ2-7; 7 positions match TRBD1. Germline values: CDR1 SEHNR, CDR2 FQNEAQ (reference sequence). V trimming: 2 bases; J trimming: 0 bases; junction bases outside the gene matches: 7. This CDR3 region has 16 residues. CDR3 sequence: CASSLSGTVSSYEQYF. The CDR3 region has the DNA TGTGCCAGCAGCTTATCTGGGACAGTTAGCTCCTACGAGCAGTACTTC.

V and J are TRBV6-6 and TRBJ2-7, with D unresolved. The CDR3 length is 15 residues. V lost 6 bases and J 4 bases, leaving 19 bases between the germline ends. Germline CDR1 MNHNY, CDR2 SVGAGI (reference sequence). This chain's CDR3 is CASSPHPLSTYEQYF. As DNA, the CDR3 is TGTGCCAGCAGCCCTCACCCCCTGAGCACGTACGAGCAGTACTTC.

This clone was observed a few times. V gene TRBV5-8 combines with J gene TRBJ1-6, with D possibly being TRBD1 (6 bases). Trimming cost V 5 bases and J 9 bases, with 12 bases left between them. From germline, CDR1 is SGHTS and CDR2 YDEGEE. This CDR3 has 13 residues. CDR3: CASRQGYVSPLHF. CDR3 bases: TGTGCCAGCAGACAGGGTTATGTTTCACCCCTCCACTTT.

This clone was picked up a small number of times. The chain couples TRBV9 to TRBJ2-2; D unclear. The CDR3 loop spans 13 amino acids. V shed 7 bases and J shed 0 bases, with 7 bases lying between them. The germline V gene encodes CDR1 SGDLS and CDR2 YYNGEE. DNA for the CDR3: TGTGCCAGCGGGCAGACGAACACCGGGGAGCTGTTTTTT. Amino acids: CASGQTNTGELFF. Full variable domain (missing parts from reference TRBV9 and TRBJ2-2): DSGVTQTPKHLITATGQRVTLRCSPRSGDLSVYWYQQSLDQGLQFLIQYYNGEERAKGNILERFSAQQFPDLHSELNLSSLELGDSALYFCASGQTNTGELFFGEGSRLTVL.

The chain uses TRBV5-1 and TRBJ1-4, with D uncertain. CDR1 is SGHRS and CDR2 is YFSETQ in the germline V gene. The CDR3 runs 15 residues. Trimming stripped 4 bases from V and 0 bases from J, with 10 bases between. The CDR3 DNA is TGCGCCAGCAGCCCTGGAGGGACAACTAATGAAAAACTGTTTTTT. Its translation is CASSPGGTTNEKLFF.

CDR3 nucleotides: TGTGCCAGCAGCTCTAATCTCGGGGAGCTGTTTTTT. As protein: CASSSNLGELFF. The V gene is TRBV9, the J gene TRBJ2-2; D gene ambiguous. Between the trimmed V and J ends, which lost 4 bases and 7 bases, there was a span of 8 bases. The CDR3 covers 12 residues. Per germline, CDR1 SGDLS and CDR2 YYNGEE.

This clone turned up a few times. DNA of the CDR3: TGTGCCAGCAGTCCATACGGGACAGCCCGTCAGTTTGGCTACACCTTC. Translating it yields CASSPYGTARQFGYTF. The chain is built from TRBV27 and TRBJ1-2; 7 nucleotides match TRBD1. Germline loops: CDR1 MNHEY, CDR2 SMNVEV (reference sequence). V trimming: 5 bases; J trimming: 7 bases; junction bases outside the gene matches: 16. This CDR3 region has 16 residues.

The V call is TRBV7-2, the J call TRBJ2-7, with D possibly TRBD1 on 6 matching bases. Trimming removed 5 bases from V and 3 bases from J, with 11 bases in between. The CDR3 length is 13 residues. CDR1 is SGHTA and CDR2 is FQGNSA in the germline V gene. The CDR3 loop reads CASSERDNYEQYF. The CDR3 DNA reads as TGTGCCAGCAGCGAGAGGGACAACTACGAGCAGTACTTC.

This chain links TRBV7-9 with TRBJ1-4; D unclear. This CDR3 has 16 residues. The V and J ends lost 0 bases and 1 base respectively, with 9 bases between them. Germline values: CDR1 SEHNR, CDR2 FQNEAQ (reference sequence). CDR3: CASSLARGITNEKLFF. In DNA form, the CDR3 reads TGTGCCAGCAGCTTAGCTCGAGGAATAACTAATGAAAAACTGTTTTTT.

This chain joins TRBV6-6 and TRBJ2-7; D is possibly TRBD1 (6 bases). V lost 6 bases and J lost 0, with 12 bases in between. The CDR3 is made up of 14 amino acids. Germline-derived CDR1 and CDR2 are MNHNY and SVGAGI (reference sequence). The chain's CDR3 is CASRPGASSYEQYF. In DNA, the CDR3 is TGTGCCAGCAGACCAGGGGCGTCCTCCTACGAGCAGTACTTC.